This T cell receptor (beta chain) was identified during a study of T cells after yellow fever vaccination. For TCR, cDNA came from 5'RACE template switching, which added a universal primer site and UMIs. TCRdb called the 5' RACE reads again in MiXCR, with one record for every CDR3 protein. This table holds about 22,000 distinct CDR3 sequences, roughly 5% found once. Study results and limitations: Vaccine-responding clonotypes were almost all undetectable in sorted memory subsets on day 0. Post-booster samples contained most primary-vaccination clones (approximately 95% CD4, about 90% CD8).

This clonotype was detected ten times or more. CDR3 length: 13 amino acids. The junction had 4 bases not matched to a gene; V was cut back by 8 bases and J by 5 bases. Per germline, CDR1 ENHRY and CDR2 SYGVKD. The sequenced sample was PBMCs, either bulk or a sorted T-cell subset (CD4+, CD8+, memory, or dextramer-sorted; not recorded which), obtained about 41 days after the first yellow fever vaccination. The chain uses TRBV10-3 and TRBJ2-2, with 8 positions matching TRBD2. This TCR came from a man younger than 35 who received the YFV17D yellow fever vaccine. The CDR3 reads CAIAIAGTGELFF. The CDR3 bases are TGTGCCATCGCGATAGCGGGGACCGGGGAGCTGTTTTTT.